This T cell receptor beta chain originates from a study of T cell repertoires in cytomegalovirus infection. Study background: Recently identified HLA-C-restricted CMV epitopes were used, and well-studied HLA-B-restricted CMV epitopes were used as well. Study-wide results and limits: Based on cumulative public TCR beta family frequency, carriers of CMV plus the relevant HLA were identified.

With respect to this clonotype: Its antigen is currently unknown.

Via MiXCR, TCRdb re-called the reads, giving one row per CDR3 protein. The repertoire consists of some 480,000 distinct CDR3 sequences, with 33% occurring once and the leading ten covering under 20%. CDR1 and CDR2 from the germline V gene are SGHTA and FQGNSA. This CDR3 is 15 amino acids long. V dropped 2 bases and J dropped 2 bases, with 12 bases sitting between them. This sample comprised cultured PBMCs, obtained from culture after CMV antigen stimulation. This rearrangement joins TRBV7-2 to TRBJ2-5; possibly TRBD1 for D (5 bases). The receptor was isolated from a human donor in good health (CMV status not recorded). Some clones in this sample may be carry-over from other donors' samples. CDR3 nucleotides: TGTGCCAGCAGCTTACAGGGCGGAATTCAAGAGACCCAGTACTTC. This encodes CASSLQGGIQETQYF.